A single sample gave rise to the 13 T cell receptor beta chains below, sequenced in a study of kidney transplant recipient with SARS-CoV-2 infection (dated by TCRdb to 2020 to 2023). The time point label of this sample denotes: pre-pandemic baseline sample and day 111 after first positive SARS-CoV-2 test. Sequencing used an Illumina MiSeq. Clones were called with MiXCR by TCRdb after fastp trimmed the public reads at Q25, and only in-frame beta chains were retained. One record per CDR3 amino acid sequence lists the most common genes and DNA. In all, the sample holds roughly 250,000 distinct CDR3 sequences, and around 30% of those were seen once. The ten largest clones take up less than 8.5% of the sample. The sample consisted of a blood sample, taken at baseline and around day 120 from a kidney transplant recipient. These receptor sequences come from a male patient in his thirties who had COVID-19 and was a kidney transplant recipient. After a transplant, some of the T cells may come from the graft donor.

This clonotype was recorded at least ten times. The chain combines TRBV11-1 with TRBJ2-1; D not resolved. Deletions cut 1 base from V and 5 bases from J, with 9 bases between. Germline V gene data show CDR1 as SGHAT and CDR2 as FQDESV (reference sequence). CDR3 size: 14 residues. The CDR3 DNA sequence: TGTGCCAGCAGCTTAGTTGCCCAAAACAATGAGCAGTTCTTC. It translates to CASSLVAQNNEQFF.

Notes on this clonotype: A much more abundant neighbour one base away suggests this may be a read error. This chain joins TRBV29-1 and TRBJ1-4; unclear D gene. The CDR3 totals 11 residues. Germline CDR1 SQVTM, CDR2 ANQGSEA. The CDR3 loop is CSVAESERLFF. The DNA for the CDR3 is TGCAGCGTTGCAGAGAGTGAAAGACTGTTTTTT.

This CDR3 is CASLSGQDDEQFF. The CDR3 nucleotides are TGTGCCAGCCTAAGCGGGCAAGACGATGAGCAGTTCTTC. The rearrangement uses TRBV2 and TRBJ2-1; D perhaps matches TRBD2 (6 bases). This CDR3 spans 13 amino acids. Trimming shortened V by 8 bases and J by 8 bases, and 16 bases separated the two germline ends. Germline V gene data show CDR1 as SNHLY and CDR2 as FYNNEI. The entire variable domain, with the rest obtained from reference TRBV2 and TRBJ2-1, is as follows: EPEVTQTPSHQVTQMGQEVILRCVPISNHLYFYWYRQILGQKVEFLVSFYNNEISEKSEIFDDQFSVERPDGSNFTLKIRSTKLEDSAMYFCASLSGQDDEQFFGPGTRLTVL.

This clonotype was seen more than once but under ten times. The chain carries TRBV6-1 and TRBJ2-4; D gene ambiguous. There are 15 residues in the CDR3. Trimming took off 1 base at V and 7 bases at J, with 14 bases between the two ends. CDR1 is MNHNS and CDR2 is SASEGT in the germline V gene. CDR3 residues: CASSEGRHPLNIQYF. CDR3 nucleotides: TGTGCCAGCAGTGAAGGGCGACACCCCCTTAACATTCAGTACTTC.

Turning to this clonotype: A much larger clonotype is one base distant, so this may be a read error. This chain joins TRBV15 and TRBJ1-2, with D hard to call. CDR1 and CDR2 from the germline V gene are LNHNV and YYDKDF (reference sequence). The CDR3 runs to 16 residues. CDR3 region: CATSRVASAANYDYTF. CDR3 sequence (DNA): TGTGCCACCAGCAGAGTGGCGTCGGCCGCTAACTATGACTACACCTTC.

For this clonotype: With only one base between it and a far larger clone, this is likely a read error. The chain joins TRBV7-6 to TRBJ2-7, with 7 positions matching TRBD2. The germline CDR1 and CDR2 sequences are SGHVS and FNYEAQ. The CDR3 loop spans 16 amino acids. Here the CDR3 DNA reads TGTGCCAGCAGCTTAGATGGTGGGAGGGTCCCCTACGAGCAGTGCTTC. Translation: CASSLDGGRVPYEQCF.

The count of this clonotype is one. This could be a read error, since a much larger clone is one nucleotide away. CDR3 protein: CASNLERRIAGGTEAFF. In DNA form, the CDR3 reads TGTGCCAGCAACTTAGAACGGCGTATTGCAGGGGGCACTGAAGCTTTCTTT. The V call is TRBV5-4, the J call TRBJ1-1; 7 bases match TRBD1. The germline V gene encodes CDR1 SGHNT and CDR2 YYREEE (reference sequence). This CDR3 contains 17 residues. V trimming: 6 bases; J trimming: 4 bases; junction bases outside the gene matches: 18.

In its sample, this clonotype was seen many times. The rearrangement joins TRBV9 to TRBJ1-1, with 7 bases lining up with TRBD1. J was trimmed by 1 base and V by 0 bases; bases with no gene match: 6. The CDR3 runs 16 residues. Germline loops: CDR1 SGDLS, CDR2 YYNGEE. The CDR3 loop reads CASSVEGGTENTEAFF. DNA for the CDR3: TGTGCCAGCAGCGTAGAGGGTGGGACAGAGAACACTGAAGCTTTCTTT.

This clonotype was detected ten times or more. This chain connects TRBV20-1 to TRBJ2-7; TRBD2 agrees at 9 bases. Per the germline V gene, CDR1 is DFQATT and CDR2 is SNEGSKA (reference sequence). The trim removed 0 bases at V and 6 bases at J, leaving 9 bases unmatched. The length of the CDR3 is 15 residues. The CDR3: CSARDSLAGSPEQYF. CDR3 coding DNA: TGCAGTGCTAGAGATTCCCTAGCGGGAAGTCCCGAGCAGTACTTC.

The genes are TRBV3-1 and TRBJ1-1; D remains ambiguous. Germline V gene sequence: CDR1 LGHDT, CDR2 YNNKEL (reference sequence). Trimming removed 4 bases from V and 4 bases from J, with 22 bases in between. This CDR3 comprises 17 residues. The CDR3 is CASSPLNPLSIRTEAFF. CDR3 DNA: TGTGCCAGCAGCCCATTGAATCCCCTTTCAATTCGCACTGAAGCTTTCTTT.

The rearrangement uses TRBV6-2 or TRBV6-3 and TRBJ2-1; TRBD1 or TRBD2 may be the D gene (5 bases each). CDR1 and CDR2 (germline): MNHEY, SVGEGT. The CDR3 is 15 residues long. Trimming shortened V by 6 bases and J by 3 bases, and 15 bases separated the two germline ends. Here the CDR3 reads CASRYTGTDYNEQFF. Here the CDR3 DNA reads TGTGCCAGCAGATACACCGGGACGGACTACAATGAGCAGTTCTTC.

This clonotype was picked up one time. A much larger clone sits a single nucleotide away, making a read error possible. The chain uses TRBV10-1 and TRBJ1-2; D not resolved. This CDR3 is 17 amino acids long. From germline, CDR1 is WNHNN and CDR2 SYGVQD (reference sequence). The CDR3 region is CASSVQPRSRKTYGYAF. The DNA for the CDR3 is TGCGCCAGCAGTGTTCAACCAAGATCGCGAAAGACCTATGGCTACGCCTTC.

This clonotype was seen at least ten times. The chain links TRBV28 to TRBJ2-7; the D is unclear. V was pared by 10 bases and J by 1 base, with 14 bases between. Germline CDR1 reads MDHEN; CDR2 reads SYDVKM. The CDR3 spans 13 residues. The CDR3 nucleotides are TGTGCCACCTTCTCCACCGGATCCTACGAGCAGTACTTC. It encodes CATFSTGSYEQYF.